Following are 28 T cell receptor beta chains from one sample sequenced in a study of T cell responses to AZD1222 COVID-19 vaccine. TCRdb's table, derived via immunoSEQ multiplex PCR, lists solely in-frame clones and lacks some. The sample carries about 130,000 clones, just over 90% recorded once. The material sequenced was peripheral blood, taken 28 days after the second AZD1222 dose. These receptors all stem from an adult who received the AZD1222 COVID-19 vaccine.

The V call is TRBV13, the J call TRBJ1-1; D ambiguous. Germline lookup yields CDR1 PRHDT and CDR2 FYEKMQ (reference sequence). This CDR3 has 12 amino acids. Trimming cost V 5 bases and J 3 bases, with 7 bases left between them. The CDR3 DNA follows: TGTGCCAGCAGCCAACTGGACACTGAAGCTTTCTTT. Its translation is CASSQLDTEAFF.

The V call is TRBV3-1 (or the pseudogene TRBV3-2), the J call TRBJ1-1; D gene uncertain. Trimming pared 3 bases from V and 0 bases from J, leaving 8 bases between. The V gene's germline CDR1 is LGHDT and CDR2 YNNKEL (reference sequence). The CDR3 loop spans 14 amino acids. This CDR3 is CASSQAYMNTEAFF. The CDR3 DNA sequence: TGTGCCAGCAGCCAGGCGTATATGAACACTGAAGCTTTCTTT.

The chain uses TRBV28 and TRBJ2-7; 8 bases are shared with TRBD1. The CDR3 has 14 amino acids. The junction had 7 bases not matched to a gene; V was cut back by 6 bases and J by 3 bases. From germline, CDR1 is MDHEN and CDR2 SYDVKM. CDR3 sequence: CASSHLDRDYEQYF. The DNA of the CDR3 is TGTGCCAGCAGCCATCTGGACAGGGACTACGAGCAGTACTTC.

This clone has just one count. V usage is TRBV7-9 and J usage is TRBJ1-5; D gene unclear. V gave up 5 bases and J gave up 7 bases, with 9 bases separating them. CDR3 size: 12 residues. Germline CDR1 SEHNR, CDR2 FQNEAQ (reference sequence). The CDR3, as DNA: TGTGCCAGCAGCCAAATGGCGCAGCCCCAGCATTTT. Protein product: CASSQMAQPQHF. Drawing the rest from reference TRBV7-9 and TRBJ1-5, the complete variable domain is DTGVSQNPRHKITKRGQNVTFRCDPISEHNRLYWYRQTLGQGPEFLTYFQNEAQLEKSRLLSDRFSAERPKGSFSTLEIQRTEQGDSAMYLCASSQMAQPQHFGDGTRLSIL.

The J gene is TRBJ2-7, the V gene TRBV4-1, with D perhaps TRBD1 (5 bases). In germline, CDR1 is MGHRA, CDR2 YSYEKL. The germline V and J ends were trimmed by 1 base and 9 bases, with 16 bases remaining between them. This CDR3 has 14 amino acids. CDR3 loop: CASSQAAGNIGQYF. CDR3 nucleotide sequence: TGCGCCAGCAGCCAAGCGGCAGGGAACATTGGGCAGTACTTC.

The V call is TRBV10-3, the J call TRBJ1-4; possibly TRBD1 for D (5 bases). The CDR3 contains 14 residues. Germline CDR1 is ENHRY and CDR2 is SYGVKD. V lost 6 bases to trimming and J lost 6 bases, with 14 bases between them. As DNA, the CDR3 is TGTGCCATCAGACGGGACCTAGAATATGAAAAACTGTTTTTT. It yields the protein CAIRRDLEYEKLFF.

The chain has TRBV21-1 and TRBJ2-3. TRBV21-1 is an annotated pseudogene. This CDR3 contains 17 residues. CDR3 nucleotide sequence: TGTGCCAGCAGCAAAGGGGGTCAGTTCGGTAGCACAGATACGCAGTATTTT. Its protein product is CASSKGGQFGSTDTQYF.

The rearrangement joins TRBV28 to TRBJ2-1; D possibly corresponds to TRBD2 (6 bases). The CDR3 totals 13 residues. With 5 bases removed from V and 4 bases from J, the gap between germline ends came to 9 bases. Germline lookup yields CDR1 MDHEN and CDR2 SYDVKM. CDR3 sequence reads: CASSGGFYNEQFF. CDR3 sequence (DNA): TGTGCCAGCAGTGGAGGGTTTTACAATGAGCAGTTCTTC.

The CDR3 is CASSPGHLFTDTQYF. The DNA for the CDR3 is TGTGCCAGCAGCCCAGGACACTTATTCACAGATACGCAGTATTTT. This chain uses TRBV7-8 with TRBJ2-3; D might be TRBD1 (5 bases). The CDR3 spans 15 residues. Looked up from germline, CDR1 is SGHVS and CDR2 is FQNEAQ. Trimming cost V 5 bases and J 2 bases, with 14 bases left between them.

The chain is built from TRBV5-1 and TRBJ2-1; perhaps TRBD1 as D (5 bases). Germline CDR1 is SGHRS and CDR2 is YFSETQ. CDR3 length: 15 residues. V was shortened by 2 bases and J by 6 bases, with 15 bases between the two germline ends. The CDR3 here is CASSFTGVHFNEQFF. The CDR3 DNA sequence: TGCGCCAGCAGCTTCACAGGAGTTCACTTCAATGAGCAGTTCTTC.

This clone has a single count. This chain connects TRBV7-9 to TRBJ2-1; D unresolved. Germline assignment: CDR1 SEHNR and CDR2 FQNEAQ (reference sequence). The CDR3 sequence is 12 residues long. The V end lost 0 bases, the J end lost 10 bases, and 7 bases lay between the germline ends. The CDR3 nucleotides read TGTGCCAGCAGCTTAGCTCCACGGGAGCAGTTCTTC. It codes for CASSLAPREQFF.

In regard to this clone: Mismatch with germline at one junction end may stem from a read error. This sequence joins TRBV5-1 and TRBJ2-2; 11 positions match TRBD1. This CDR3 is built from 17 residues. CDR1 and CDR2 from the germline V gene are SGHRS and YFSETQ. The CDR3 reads CAGSLKRTGGNTGELFF. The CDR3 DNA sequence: TGCGCCGGCAGCTTGAAGAGGACAGGGGGCAATACCGGGGAGCTGTTTTTT.

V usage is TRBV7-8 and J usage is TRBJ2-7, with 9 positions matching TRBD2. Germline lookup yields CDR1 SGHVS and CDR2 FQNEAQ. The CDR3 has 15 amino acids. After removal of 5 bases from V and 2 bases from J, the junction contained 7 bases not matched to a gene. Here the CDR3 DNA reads TGTGCCAGCAGCCCCGCGGGAGGGGCGACCTACGAGCAGTACTTC. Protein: CASSPAGGATYEQYF. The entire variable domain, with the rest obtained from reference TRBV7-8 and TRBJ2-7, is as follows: GAGVSQSPRYKVAKRGQDVALRCDPISGHVSLFWYQQALGQGPEFLTYFQNEAQLDKSGLPSDRFFAERPEGSVSTLKIQRTQQEDSAVYLCASSPAGGATYEQYFGPGTRLTVT.

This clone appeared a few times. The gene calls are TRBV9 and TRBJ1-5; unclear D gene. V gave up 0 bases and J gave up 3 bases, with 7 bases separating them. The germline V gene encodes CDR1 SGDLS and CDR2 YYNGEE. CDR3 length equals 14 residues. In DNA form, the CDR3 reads TGTGCCAGCAGCGTAGGGGCCCCCAATCAGCCCCAGCATTTT. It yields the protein CASSVGAPNQPQHF.

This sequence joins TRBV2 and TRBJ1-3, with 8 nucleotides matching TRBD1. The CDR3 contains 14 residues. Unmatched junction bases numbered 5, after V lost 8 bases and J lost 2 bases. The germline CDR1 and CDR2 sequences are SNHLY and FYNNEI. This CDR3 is CASLKQGAGNTIYF. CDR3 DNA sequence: TGTGCCAGCTTAAAACAGGGGGCTGGAAACACCATATATTTT.

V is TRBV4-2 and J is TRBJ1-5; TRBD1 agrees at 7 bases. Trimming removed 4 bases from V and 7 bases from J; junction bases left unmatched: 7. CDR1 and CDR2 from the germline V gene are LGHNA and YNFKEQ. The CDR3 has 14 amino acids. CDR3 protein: CASSPAQGTQPQHF. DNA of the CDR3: TGTGCCAGCAGCCCAGCACAGGGGACGCAGCCCCAGCATTTT.

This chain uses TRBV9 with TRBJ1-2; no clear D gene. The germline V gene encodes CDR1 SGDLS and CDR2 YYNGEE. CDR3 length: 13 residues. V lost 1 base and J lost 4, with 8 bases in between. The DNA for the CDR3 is TGTGCCAGCAGCGTAACTGGTCGCTATGGCTACACCTTC. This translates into CASSVTGRYGYTF.

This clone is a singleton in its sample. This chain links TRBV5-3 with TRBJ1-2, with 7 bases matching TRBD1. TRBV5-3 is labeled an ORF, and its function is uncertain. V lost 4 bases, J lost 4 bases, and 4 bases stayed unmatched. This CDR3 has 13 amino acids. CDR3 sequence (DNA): TGTGCCAGAAGCAAACAGGGGTTCTATGGCTACACCTTC. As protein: CARSKQGFYGYTF.

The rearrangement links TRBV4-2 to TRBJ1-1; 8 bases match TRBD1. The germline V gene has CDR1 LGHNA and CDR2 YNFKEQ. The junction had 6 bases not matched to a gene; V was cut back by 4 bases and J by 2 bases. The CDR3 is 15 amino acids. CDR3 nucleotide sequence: TGTGCCAGCAGCCTCCGGGACAGGCGTAACACTGAAGCTTTCTTT. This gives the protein CASSLRDRRNTEAFF.

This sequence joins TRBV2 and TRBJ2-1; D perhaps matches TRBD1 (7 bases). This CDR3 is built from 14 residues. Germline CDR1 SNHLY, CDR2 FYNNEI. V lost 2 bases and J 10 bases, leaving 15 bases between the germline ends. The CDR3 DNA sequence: TGTGCCAGCAGTGAACGGGGGCAGGGGGACGAGCAGTTCTTC. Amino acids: CASSERGQGDEQFF.

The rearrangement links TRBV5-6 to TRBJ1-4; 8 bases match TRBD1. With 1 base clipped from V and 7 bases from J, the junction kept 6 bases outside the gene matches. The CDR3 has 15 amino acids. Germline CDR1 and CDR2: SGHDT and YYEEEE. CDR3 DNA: TGTGCCAGCAGCTTGCGGCAGGGGGCTGGTGAAAAACTGTTTTTT. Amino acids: CASSLRQGAGEKLFF.

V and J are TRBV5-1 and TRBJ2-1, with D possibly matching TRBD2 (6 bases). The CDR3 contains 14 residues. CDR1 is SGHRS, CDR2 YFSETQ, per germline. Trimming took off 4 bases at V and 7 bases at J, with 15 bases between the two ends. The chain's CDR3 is CASSLRGVENEQFF. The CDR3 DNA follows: TGCGCCAGCAGCCTGCGGGGCGTAGAAAATGAGCAGTTCTTC.

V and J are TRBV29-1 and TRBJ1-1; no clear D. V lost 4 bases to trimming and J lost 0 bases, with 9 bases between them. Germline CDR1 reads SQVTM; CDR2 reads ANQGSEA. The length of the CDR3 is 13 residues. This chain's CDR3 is CSVVTEMNTEAFF. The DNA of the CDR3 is TGCAGCGTTGTTACTGAGATGAACACTGAAGCTTTCTTT.

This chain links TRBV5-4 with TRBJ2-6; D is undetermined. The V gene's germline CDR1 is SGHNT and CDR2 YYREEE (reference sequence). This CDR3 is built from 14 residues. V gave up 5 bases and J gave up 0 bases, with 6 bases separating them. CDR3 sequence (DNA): TGTGCCAGCAGTCCAGCCTCTGGGGCCAACGTCCTGACTTTC. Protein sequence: CASSPASGANVLTF.

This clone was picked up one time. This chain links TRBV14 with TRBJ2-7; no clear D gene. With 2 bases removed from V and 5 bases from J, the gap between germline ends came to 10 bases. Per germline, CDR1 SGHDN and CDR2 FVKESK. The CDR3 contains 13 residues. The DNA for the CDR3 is TGTGCCAGCAGCCAATTCCTGGGCAACGAGCAGTACTTC. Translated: CASSQFLGNEQYF.

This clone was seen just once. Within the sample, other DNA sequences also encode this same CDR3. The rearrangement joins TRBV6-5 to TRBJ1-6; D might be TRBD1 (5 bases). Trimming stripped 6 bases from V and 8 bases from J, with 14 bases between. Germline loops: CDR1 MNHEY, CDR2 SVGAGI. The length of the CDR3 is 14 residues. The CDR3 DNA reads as TGTGCCAGCAGCCCAGGGAGGACGGATTCACCCCTCCACTTT. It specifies CASSPGRTDSPLHF.

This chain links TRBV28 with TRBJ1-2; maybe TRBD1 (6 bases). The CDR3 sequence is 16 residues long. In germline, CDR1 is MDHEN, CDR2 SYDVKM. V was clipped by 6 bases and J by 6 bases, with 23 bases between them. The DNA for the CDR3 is TGTGCCAGCAGCCGGGGGTTAGCAGGGGACGTTGATGGCTACACCTTC. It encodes CASSRGLAGDVDGYTF.

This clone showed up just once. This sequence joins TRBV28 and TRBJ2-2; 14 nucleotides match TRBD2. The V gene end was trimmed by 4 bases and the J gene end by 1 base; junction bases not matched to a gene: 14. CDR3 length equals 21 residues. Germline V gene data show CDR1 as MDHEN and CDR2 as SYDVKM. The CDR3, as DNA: TGTGCCAGCAGTTGGGTTTTGGGACTAGCGGGAGTGGCACTGAACACCGGGGAGCTGTTTTTT. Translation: CASSWVLGLAGVALNTGELFF. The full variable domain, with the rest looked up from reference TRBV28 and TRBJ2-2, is DVKVTQSSRYLVKRTGEKVFLECVQDMDHENMFWYRQDPGLGLRLIYFSYDVKMKEKGDIPEGYSVSREKKERFSLILESASTNQTSMYLCASSWVLGLAGVALNTGELFFGEGSRLTVL.